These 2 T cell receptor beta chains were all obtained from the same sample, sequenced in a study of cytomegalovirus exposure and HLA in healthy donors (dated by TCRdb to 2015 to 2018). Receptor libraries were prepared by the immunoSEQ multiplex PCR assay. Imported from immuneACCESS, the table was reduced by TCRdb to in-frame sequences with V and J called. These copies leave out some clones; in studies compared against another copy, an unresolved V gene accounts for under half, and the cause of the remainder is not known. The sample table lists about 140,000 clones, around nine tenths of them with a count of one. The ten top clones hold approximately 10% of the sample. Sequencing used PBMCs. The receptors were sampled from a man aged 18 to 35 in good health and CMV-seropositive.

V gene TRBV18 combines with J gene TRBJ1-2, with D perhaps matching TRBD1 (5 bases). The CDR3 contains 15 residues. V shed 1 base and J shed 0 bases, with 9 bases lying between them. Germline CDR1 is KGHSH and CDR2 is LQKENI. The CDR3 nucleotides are TGTGCCAGCTCACCACAGGAGACAGCTAACTATGGCTACACCTTC. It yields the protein CASSPQETANYGYTF.

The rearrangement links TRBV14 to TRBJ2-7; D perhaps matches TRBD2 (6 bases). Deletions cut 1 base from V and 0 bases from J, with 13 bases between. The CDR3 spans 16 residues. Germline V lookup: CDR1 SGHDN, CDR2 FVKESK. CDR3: CASSQGGVGSSYEQYF. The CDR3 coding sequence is TGTGCCAGCAGCCAAGGTGGGGTCGGGAGCTCCTACGAGCAGTACTTC.